The clone carrying this T cell receptor (beta chain) was counted only a few times. Its antigen is as yet unknown. TCRdb reprocessed the reads with MiXCR, giving one entry per CDR3 protein. The sample holds about 770,000 distinct CDR3 sequences, 25% to 30% seen once. The data originate from a study of T cell repertoires in cytomegalovirus infection. Study in general: Matching HLA type, along with CMV infection, was indicated by public TCR beta signatures.

This CDR3 has 15 amino acids. The ends were cut back, 3 bases at V and 0 bases at J, with 11 bases in the middle. Germline CDR1 is SGHVS and CDR2 is FNYEAQ. The sequencing here drew on cultured CD8+ T cells from PBMCs, taken from culture after CMV antigen stimulation. The rearrangement uses TRBV7-6 and TRBJ1-1, with D unresolved. The sequence was collected from a human donor in good health (CMV status not recorded). Some clones in this sample may be carry-over from other donors' samples. CDR3 sequence: CASSLPDLLNTEAFF. The CDR3 DNA reads TGTGCCAGCAGCTTGCCCGACCTATTGAACACTGAAGCTTTCTTT.